Sequencing of this TCR beta chain was carried out in a study of T cell responses to AZD1222 COVID-19 vaccine (dated by TCRdb to the early 2020s). With regard to the full study: AZD1222 recipients given second doses at about 4 weeks or at about 12 weeks were pooled, since spike-specific TCR depth and breadth were not found to differ between the two schedules. TCR sequencing covered fewer than 250 trial participants: 200 to 220 given two doses of AZD1222 and around 26 given two doses of MenACWY control vaccine. Trial participants were enrolled into age subgroups of 18-55, 56-69 and 70-plus years, which contained roughly 150, 30 and 60 TCR-sequenced participants, respectively.

About this clone: It lacks a known antigen. No base-level quality is on record; no much larger clone is a single base apart.

The CDR3 regions of human TCRbeta chains were subjected to immunosequencing. As for how the authors treated the data: TCRs in the repertoires were compared against a reference library of SARS-CoV-2-specific TCRs that had been generated with the MIRA antigen-specificity platform. Breadth was defined as the fraction of unique TCRs that were SARS-CoV-2-associated, and depth was defined as the fraction of total T cells that were SARS-CoV-2-associated. Using the MIRA data, each spike-specific TCR was mapped to the spike region that the TCR reacts to and placed in a CD4 or CD8 class. Log10-transformed breadth and depth values were compared by one-way ANOVA with Sidak's multiple comparisons tests. TCRdb obtained this table from immuneACCESS and retained in-frame rearrangements with V and J assigned. These tables miss some clones; where compared with another copy, unresolved V genes account for less than half of the shortfall, and the remainder is unexplained. For V, J and clone size, that table is used; D and trimming come from the DNA. For this sample there are roughly 110,000 clones; about nine tenths appear just once. Together, the top ten hold 3.5% to 5% of the sample.

The paper as a whole reports these results and caveats: A significant rise in spike-specific TCR breadth and depth was observed after two AZD1222 doses relative to day 0 and relative to MenACWY recipients. The 56-69-year group was small, and its depth increase did not reach significance, likely because of low power. Conclusions about previously exposed vaccinees are limited, since just a handful of AZD1222 recipients were seropositive for SARS-CoV-2 at baseline. Most participants were white British and females outnumbered males, and the authors suggested that clonal diversity may have been underestimated. Reportedly, almost half of the unique spike-specific TCRs recognized epitopes lying outside the regions that are mutated in the B.1.351 and B.1.1.7 variants. The whole spike protein was spanned by vaccine-associated CD4 TCRs, and dominant responses were seen in regions 160-218 and 743-854. Because no day 14 peak-response samples were available, the repertoires could be characterized only after the peak T cell response.

Interpreted using the paper, the time point label stands for: baseline before first vaccination. The vaccinee samples were drawn from two UK trials, COV001 and COV002, one of which was a single-blind randomized controlled phase 2/3 trial testing AZD1222 (ChAdOx1 nCoV-19) in healthy adults. For TCRbeta chain sequencing, PBMC samples from trial participants were taken at day 0 and at day 28 after the second dose. The junction shows trimming of 1 base on V and 5 bases on J, plus 10 bases between the germline ends. According to the germline V gene, CDR1 reads SGDLS and CDR2 reads YYNGEE. Its CDR3 holds 13 amino acids, cysteine through phenylalanine. Just CDR3 DNA is preserved here, 39 bases in frame from base 1.

This receptor was taken from an adult in good health. The rearranged segments are TRBV9 and TRBJ2-7; no D gene is confidently identified. Sequencing was performed on peripheral blood, taken on day 0 of AZD1222 vaccination. The CDR3 region: CASSVSEWNEQYF. The sequenced DNA: TGTGCCAGCAGCGTAAGTGAATGGAACGAGCAGTACTTC.